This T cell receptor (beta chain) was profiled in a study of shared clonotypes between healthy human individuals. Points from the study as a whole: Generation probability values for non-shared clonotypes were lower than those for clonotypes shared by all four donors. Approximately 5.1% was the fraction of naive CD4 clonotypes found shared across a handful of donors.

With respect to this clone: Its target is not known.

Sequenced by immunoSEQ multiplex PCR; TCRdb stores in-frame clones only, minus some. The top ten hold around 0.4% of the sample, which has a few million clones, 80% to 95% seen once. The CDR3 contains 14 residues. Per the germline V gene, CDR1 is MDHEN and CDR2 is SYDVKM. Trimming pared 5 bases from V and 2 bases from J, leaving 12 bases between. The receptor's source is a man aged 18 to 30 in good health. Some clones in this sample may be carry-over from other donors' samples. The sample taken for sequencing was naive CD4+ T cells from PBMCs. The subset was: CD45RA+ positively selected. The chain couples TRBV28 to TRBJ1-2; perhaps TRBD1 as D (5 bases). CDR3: CASSDPGRNYGYTF. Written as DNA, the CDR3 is TGTGCCAGCAGTGACCCGGGACGAAACTATGGCTACACCTTC.